This T cell receptor beta chain was retrieved from a study of blood T cell repertoires in COVID-19. The overall study: Both acute and convalescent COVID-19 samples were obtained from the United States, Italy and Spain.

With 1 base clipped from V and 4 bases from J, the junction kept 5 bases outside the gene matches. Looked up from germline, CDR1 is MDHEN and CDR2 is SYDVKM. This CDR3 spans 17 amino acids. The table came from immunoSEQ multiplex PCR; TCRdb's copy has only in-frame clones and leaves some out. The table has tens of thousands of clones, about four fifths seen once. The clonotype was recovered from a woman in her 70s with acute or convalescent COVID-19. This chain links TRBV28 with TRBJ2-3; 13 bases match TRBD2. Sequenced: peripheral blood. CDR3 bases: TGTGCCAGCAGTTTATTACTAGCGGGAGGGCGGGCAGATACGCAGTATTTT. Amino acid sequence: CASSLLLAGGRADTQYF.